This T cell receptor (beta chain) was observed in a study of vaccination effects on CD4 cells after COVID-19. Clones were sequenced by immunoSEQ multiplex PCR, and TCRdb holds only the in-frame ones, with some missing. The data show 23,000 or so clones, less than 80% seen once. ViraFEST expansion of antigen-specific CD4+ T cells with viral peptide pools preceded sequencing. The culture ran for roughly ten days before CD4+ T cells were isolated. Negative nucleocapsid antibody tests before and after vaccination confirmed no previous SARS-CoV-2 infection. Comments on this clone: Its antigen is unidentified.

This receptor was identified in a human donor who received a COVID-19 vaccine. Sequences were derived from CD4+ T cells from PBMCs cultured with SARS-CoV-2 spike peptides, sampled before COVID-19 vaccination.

The DNA of the CDR3 is TGCGCCAGCAGTGAGTATCGACTAGCCCTACTAATGCAGTTCTTC. It encodes CASSEYRLALLMQFF. V gene TRBV10-1 combines with J gene TRBJ2-1, with 7 bases that match TRBD2. CDR1 is WNHNN and CDR2 is SYGVQD in the germline V gene (reference sequence). The CDR3 is 15 residues long. The junction had 12 bases not matched to a gene; V was cut back by 1 base and J by 12 bases.